The 18 T cell receptor beta chains reported below all come from one sample, sequenced in a study of Tregs in tolerant kidney transplant recipients. Here immunoSEQ multiplex PCR was the method, and the copy in TCRdb shows in-frame clones only, minus some. The sample contains about 240,000 clones, roughly 80% of which appear only once. Sequencing was done on a sample of CD4+ T cells from blood. These receptor sequences come from a human donor in good health.

This chain links TRBV5-1 with TRBJ1-5, with D maybe TRBD1 (5 bases). V was trimmed by 3 bases and J by 4 bases, leaving 14 bases between them. Germline CDR1 and CDR2: SGHRS and YFSETQ. The CDR3 sequence is 15 residues long. The CDR3 reads CASSSDGGLNQPQHF. CDR3 sequence (DNA): TGCGCCAGCAGCTCGGATGGGGGACTTAATCAGCCCCAGCATTTT.

V is TRBV11-3 and J is TRBJ2-2, with D possibly TRBD2 on 6 matching bases. The CDR3 loop spans 17 amino acids. CDR1 is SGHNT, CDR2 YENEEA, per germline. With 5 bases removed from V and 0 bases from J, the gap between germline ends came to 16 bases. This CDR3 reads CASSHTLARSNTGELFF. The CDR3 nucleotides read TGTGCCAGCAGCCATACCCTAGCGCGATCGAACACCGGGGAGCTGTTTTTT.

The J gene is TRBJ2-7, the V gene TRBV10-2, with unresolved D. Per the germline V gene, CDR1 is WSHSY and CDR2 is SAAADI. The CDR3 loop spans 13 amino acids. Trimming took 3 bases from V and 9 from J, leaving 15 bases between them. In DNA, the CDR3 is TGCGCCAGCAGTGAACGTGACACCACCGGGCAGTACTTC. As protein: CASSERDTTGQYF.

The CDR3 nucleotides read TGCGCCAGCAGCTACCAACAGGGATCGGACTATGGCTACACCTTC. Translated, it gives CASSYQQGSDYGYTF. The chain combines TRBV5-1 with TRBJ1-2; D possibly corresponds to TRBD1 (6 bases). The CDR3 contains 15 residues. Trimming left V 3 bases short and J 3 bases short, with 15 bases between. CDR1 SGHRS and CDR2 YFSETQ come from the germline V gene.

There are a few counts of this clone. The chain is built from TRBV27 and TRBJ2-2; perhaps TRBD1 as D (6 bases). Trimming took 4 bases from V and 1 from J, leaving 7 bases between them. CDR1 is MNHEY and CDR2 is SMNVEV in the germline V gene (reference sequence). This CDR3 is 14 amino acids long. The CDR3 loop reads CASSSGQNTGELFF. DNA of the CDR3: TGTGCCAGCAGTTCGGGACAGAACACCGGGGAGCTGTTTTTT.

CDR3 in DNA: TGTGCCAGCAGCTCTCACGGGGGGTCTAATGAAAAACTGTTTTTT. This codes for CASSSHGGSNEKLFF. The chain links TRBV5-5 to TRBJ1-4; a weak D match, TRBD1 (5 bases). The CDR3 is made up of 15 amino acids. Trimming stripped 3 bases from V and 3 bases from J, with 12 bases between. Germline V gene lookup returns CDR1 SGHKS and CDR2 YYEKEE (reference sequence).

The rearrangement links TRBV5-1 to TRBJ2-7; 7 positions agree with TRBD1. CDR1 and CDR2 from the germline V gene are SGHRS and YFSETQ. V lost 4 bases, J lost 3 bases, and 10 bases stayed unmatched. This CDR3 has 15 amino acids. CDR3 nucleotide sequence: TGCGCCAGCAGCCCAATATACAGGGGTCTCTACGAGCAGTACTTC. Translated: CASSPIYRGLYEQYF.

The chain links TRBV21-1 to TRBJ1-1. TRBV21-1 represents a pseudogene. This CDR3 is built from 16 residues. In DNA form, the CDR3 reads TGTGCCAGCGGGGGGACAATCCGGTGGAAGAACACTGAAGCTTTCTTT. Residues: CASGGTIRWKNTEAFF.

This clone was picked up one time. CDR3 region: CASSFRERETQYF. CDR3 DNA sequence: TGTGCCAGCAGCTTCCGGGAGAGGGAGACCCAGTACTTC. The chain couples TRBV14 to TRBJ2-5; D may be TRBD2 (6 bases). In germline, CDR1 is SGHDN, CDR2 FVKESK. Trimming removed 5 bases from V and 5 bases from J, with 12 bases in between. This CDR3 comprises 13 residues.

In its sample, this clone was seen a few times. The chain has TRBV2 and TRBJ1-1; TRBD1 agrees at 8 bases. The CDR3 contains 15 residues. With V trimmed by 8 bases and J by 1 base, 9 bases remained unmatched. CDR1 and CDR2 from the germline V gene are SNHLY and FYNNEI. Written as DNA, the CDR3 is TGTGCCAGCGGACCGACAGGGGTCTCGAACACTGAAGCTTTCTTT. This sequence encodes CASGPTGVSNTEAFF.

The chain couples TRBV11-2 to TRBJ1-2; 10 nucleotides match TRBD1. The germline CDR1 and CDR2 sequences are SGHAT and FQNNGV. V was clipped by 4 bases and J by 2 bases; unmatched bases: 10. This CDR3 region has 17 residues. The CDR3 nucleotides are TGTGCCAGCAGCTCGTGGGTGGACAGGGGGGGCAACTATGGCTACACCTTC. Its translation: CASSSWVDRGGNYGYTF. Full variable domain (outside the CDR3, taken from reference TRBV11-2 and TRBJ1-2): EAGVAQSPRYKIIEKRQSVAFWCNPISGHATLYWYQQILGQGPKLLIQFQNNGVVDDSQLPKDRFSAERLKGVDSTLKIQPAKLEDSAVYLCASSSWVDRGGNYGYTFGSGTRLTVV.

The V gene is TRBV19, the J gene TRBJ2-4; D gene unclear. The CDR3 is made up of 11 amino acids. Germline V gene data show CDR1 as LNHDA and CDR2 as SQIVND (reference sequence). With 3 bases removed from V and 14 bases from J, the gap between germline ends came to 11 bases. The DNA for the CDR3 is TGTGCCAGTAGTATCGGCGCCCATGAGTACTTC. This gives the protein CASSIGAHEYF.

The sample holds a few counts of this clone. V and J are TRBV10-1 and TRBJ2-7; D tentatively fits TRBD1 or TRBD2 (5 bases each). Trimming took off 6 bases at V and 2 bases at J, with 14 bases between the two ends. This CDR3 contains 14 residues. CDR1 and CDR2 from the germline V gene are WNHNN and SYGVQD (reference sequence). Here the CDR3 reads CASSRDPGTYEQYF. Written as DNA, the CDR3 is TGCGCCAGCAGCCGGGACCCAGGGACCTACGAGCAGTACTTC.

The chain couples TRBV2 to TRBJ2-5; 8 bases fit TRBD1. There are 17 residues in the CDR3. Trimming cost V 3 bases and J 2 bases; bases outside gene matches: 11. Germline CDR1 and CDR2: SNHLY and FYNNEI. For the CDR3, the DNA is TGTGCCAGCAGTGACTTGCCCAGGGGGCGAGGTCAAGAGACCCAGTACTTC. Translated: CASSDLPRGRGQETQYF. Full variable domain (missing parts from reference TRBV2 and TRBJ2-5): EPEVTQTPSHQVTQMGQEVILRCVPISNHLYFYWYRQILGQKVEFLVSFYNNEISEKSEIFDDQFSVERPDGSNFTLKIRSTKLEDSAMYFCASSDLPRGRGQETQYFGPGTRLLVL.

V usage is TRBV7-9 and J usage is TRBJ2-1; 8 positions agree with TRBD2. This CDR3 is built from 15 residues. The ends lost 0 bases at V and 8 bases at J; junction bases unmatched: 6. Germline loops: CDR1 SEHNR, CDR2 FQNEAQ (reference sequence). The CDR3 DNA follows: TGTGCCAGCAGCTTAGCCCGGGAGGGCGGTGATGAGCAGTTCTTC. Translation gives CASSLAREGGDEQFF.

The gene calls are TRBV6-5 and TRBJ2-7; D may be TRBD2 (5 bases). Trimming cost V 5 bases and J 3 bases, with 11 bases left between them. Germline values: CDR1 MNHEY, CDR2 SVGAGI. The CDR3 has 13 amino acids. DNA for the CDR3: TGTGCCAGCAGTGCCTTGGACTTCTACGAGCAGTACTTC. Its protein is CASSALDFYEQYF.

The rearrangement uses TRBV5-5 and TRBJ1-5, with a weak D call TRBD1 (5 bases). Germline CDR1 is SGHKS and CDR2 is YYEKEE (reference sequence). Deletions cut 5 bases from V and 0 bases from J, with 12 bases between. The CDR3 sequence is 15 residues long. The CDR3 sequence is CASRRAGTSNQPQHF. The CDR3 DNA is TGTGCCAGCAGGCGAGCAGGGACTAGCAATCAGCCCCAGCATTTT.

This clone was picked up one time. The CDR3 DNA reads as TGCGCCAGCAGCTTGGTGCTAGATTCTAACTATGGCTACACCTTC. Translated, it gives CASSLVLDSNYGYTF. The rearrangement uses TRBV5-1 and TRBJ1-2; D unresolved. This CDR3 spans 15 amino acids. Per the germline V gene, CDR1 is SGHRS and CDR2 is YFSETQ. The germline V and J ends were trimmed by 0 bases and 0 bases, with 9 bases remaining between them.